These 13 T cell receptor beta chains share one sample of origin, sequenced in a study of T-cell reconstitution after alpha-beta-depleted transplantation in children. The library targeted TCRbeta and was prepared with unique molecular identifiers. Each CDR3 protein gets one entry after TCRdb re-called the PCR reads with MiXCR. Of 95,000 to 150,000 distinct CDR3 sequences in the sample, roughly 23% are singletons; the top ten hold approximately 10%. The sample here was PBMCs, mostly from graft donor cells, taken 180 days after TCRalphabeta/CD19-depleted stem cell transplant. Receptor source: a male patient aged 2 to 10 who had a stem cell transplant for chronic granulomatous disease, so the T cells may come from the graft donor.

The sample holds a few counts of this clonotype. The genes are TRBV12-3 or TRBV12-4 and TRBJ2-7; 11 bases match TRBD2. This CDR3 has 15 residues. V trimming: 6 bases; J trimming: 2 bases; junction bases outside the gene matches: 6. CDR3 in amino acids: CASSFSGRGTYEQYF. CDR3 sequence (DNA): TGTGCCAGCAGCTTTAGCGGGAGGGGAACCTACGAGCAGTACTTC.

The J gene is TRBJ1-1, the V gene TRBV5-1; weak D call: TRBD1 (5 bases). This CDR3 spans 14 amino acids. CDR1 SGHRS and CDR2 YFSETQ come from the germline V gene. V shed 4 bases and J shed 3 bases, with 13 bases lying between them. CDR3 protein: CASSPVWGDTEAFF. The CDR3 DNA is TGCGCCAGCAGCCCTGTTTGGGGGGACACTGAAGCTTTCTTT.

The chain links TRBV7-8 to TRBJ2-1; TRBD1 matches at 11 bases. The CDR3 runs 18 residues. Trimming removed 1 base from V and 3 bases from J; junction bases left unmatched: 8. Looked up from germline, CDR1 is SGHVS and CDR2 is FQNEAQ. CDR3 DNA sequence: TGTGCCAGCAGCTTAGTAGGTTCGGGGACAGGGGGCTACAATGAGCAGTTCTTC. Protein: CASSLVGSGTGGYNEQFF.

This clonotype has just a few counts. The chain employs TRBV10-3 and TRBJ2-3; TRBD1 matches at 10 bases. V lost 0 bases, J lost 4 bases, and 4 bases stayed unmatched. CDR1 ENHRY and CDR2 SYGVKD come from the germline V gene. The CDR3 is made up of 16 amino acids. The DNA of the CDR3 is TGTGCCATCAGTGAGTCGAGGGACAGGGGTCCAGATACGCAGTATTTT. Amino acids: CAISESRDRGPDTQYF.

In the case of this clonotype: The DNA is omitted, as the CDR3 cannot be located on it reliably, and the CDR3 follows TCRdb's listing. The chain couples TRBV12-1 to TRBJ1-5. TRBV12-1 has pseudogene status. The CDR3 has 14 residues if both end residues are counted. The CDR3 is CASSFAVGNQPQHF.

This clonotype was counted ten times or more. This chain joins TRBV20-1 and TRBJ2-7; the match to TRBD2 covers 8 bases. Trimming at V came to 3 bases and at J to 3 bases, leaving 7 bases not matched to a gene. Germline assignment: CDR1 DFQATT and CDR2 SNEGSKA (reference sequence). The CDR3 is made up of 14 amino acids. CDR3 coding DNA: TGCAGTGCTAGGGTAGCGGGATTAGACTACGAGCAGTACTTC. It encodes CSARVAGLDYEQYF.

This clonotype has ten or more counts. The V gene is TRBV20-1, the J gene TRBJ1-1; a possible D gene is TRBD1 (5 bases). This CDR3 has 14 residues. With 3 bases removed from V and 0 bases from J, the gap between germline ends came to 11 bases. Per germline, CDR1 DFQATT and CDR2 SNEGSKA (reference sequence). The CDR3 is CSARGGTLNTEAFF. The CDR3 coding sequence is TGCAGTGCTAGGGGCGGGACTCTGAACACTGAAGCTTTCTTT.

The J gene is TRBJ2-5, the V gene TRBV5-1; D perhaps matches TRBD1 (6 bases). This CDR3 has 14 amino acids. The ends were cut back, 0 bases at V and 5 bases at J, with 11 bases in the middle. From germline, CDR1 is SGHRS and CDR2 YFSETQ. The CDR3 spells CASSLAGQRETQYF. CDR3 nucleotide sequence: TGCGCCAGCAGCTTGGCCGGACAGCGGGAGACCCAGTACTTC.

This clonotype was counted between two and nine times. The chain links TRBV10-3 to TRBJ2-6; either TRBD1 or TRBD2 may supply D (6 bases each). CDR1 ENHRY and CDR2 SYGVKD come from the germline V gene. V lost 2 bases, J lost 4 bases, and 18 bases lay in between. This CDR3 contains 18 residues. CDR3 protein: CAISEEGEAKWGANVLTF. CDR3 bases: TGTGCCATCAGTGAGGAGGGGGAGGCGAAGTGGGGGGCCAACGTCCTGACTTTC.

The chain joins TRBV5-1 to TRBJ2-1; no firm D call. Germline V gene data show CDR1 as SGHRS and CDR2 as YFSETQ. V dropped 7 bases and J dropped 3 bases, with 14 bases sitting between them. The CDR3 spans 14 residues. The CDR3 DNA reads as TGCGCCAGCCCTGGTGAGCTGGGCTACAATGAGCAGTTCTTC. Protein: CASPGELGYNEQFF. Full variable domain (rest looked up from reference TRBV5-1 and TRBJ2-1): KAGVTQTPRYLIKTRGQQVTLSCSPISGHRSVSWYQQTPGQGLQFLFEYFSETQRNKGNFPGRFSGRQFSNSRSEMNVSTLELGDSALYLCASPGELGYNEQFFGPGTRLTVL.

The J gene is TRBJ2-1, the V gene TRBV29-1; TRBD2 matches at 7 bases. V lost 5 bases to trimming and J lost 1 base; unmatched junction nucleotides: 2. CDR1 is SQVTM, CDR2 ANQGSEA, per germline. CDR3 size: 13 residues. The CDR3 loop is CSVRGGSYNEQFF. In nucleotides, the CDR3 is TGCAGCGTTCGCGGGGGATCCTACAATGAGCAGTTCTTC.

The table lists this clonotype with many counts. This chain uses TRBV6-5 with TRBJ2-4; perhaps TRBD1 as D (7 bases). Germline V lookup: CDR1 MNHEY, CDR2 SVGAGI. Trimming took off 5 bases at V and 4 bases at J, with 18 bases between the two ends. The CDR3 totals 16 residues. CDR3 nucleotides: TGTGCCAGCAGTCGGCAGGGGGGTAGCGCGAAAAACATTCAGTACTTC. Its translation: CASSRQGGSAKNIQYF.

This clonotype showed up many times. The chain is built from TRBV9 and TRBJ2-2; D is unresolved. The length of the CDR3 is 13 residues. Germline loops: CDR1 SGDLS, CDR2 YYNGEE. V was trimmed by 0 bases and J by 4 bases, leaving 4 bases between them. CDR3 sequence reads: CASSVALTGELFF. In DNA form, the CDR3 reads TGTGCCAGCAGCGTAGCGCTCACCGGGGAGCTGTTTTTT.